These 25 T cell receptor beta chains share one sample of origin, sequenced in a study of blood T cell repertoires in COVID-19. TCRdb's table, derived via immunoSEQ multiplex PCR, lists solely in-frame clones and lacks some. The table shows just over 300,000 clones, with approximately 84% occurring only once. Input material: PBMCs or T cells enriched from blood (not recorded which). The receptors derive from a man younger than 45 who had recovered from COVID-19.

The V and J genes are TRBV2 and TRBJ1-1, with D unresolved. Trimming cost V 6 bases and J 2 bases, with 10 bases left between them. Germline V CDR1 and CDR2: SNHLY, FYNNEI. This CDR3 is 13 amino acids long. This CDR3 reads CASSPTVNTEAFF. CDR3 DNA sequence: TGTGCCAGCAGCCCCACAGTTAACACTGAAGCTTTCTTT.

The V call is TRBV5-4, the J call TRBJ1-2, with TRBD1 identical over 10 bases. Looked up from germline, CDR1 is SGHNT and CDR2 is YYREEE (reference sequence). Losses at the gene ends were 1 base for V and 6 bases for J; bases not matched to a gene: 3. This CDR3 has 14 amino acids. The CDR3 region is CASSLRTGGNGYTF. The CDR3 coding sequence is TGTGCCAGCAGCTTGCGGACAGGGGGGAATGGCTACACCTTC.

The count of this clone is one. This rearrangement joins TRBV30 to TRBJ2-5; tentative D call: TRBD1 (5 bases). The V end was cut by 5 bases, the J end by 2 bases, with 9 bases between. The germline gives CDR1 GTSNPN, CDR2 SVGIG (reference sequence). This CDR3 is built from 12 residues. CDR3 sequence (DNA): TGTGCCTGGTCTCAGGGACAAGAGACCCAGTACTTC. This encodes CAWSQGQETQYF.

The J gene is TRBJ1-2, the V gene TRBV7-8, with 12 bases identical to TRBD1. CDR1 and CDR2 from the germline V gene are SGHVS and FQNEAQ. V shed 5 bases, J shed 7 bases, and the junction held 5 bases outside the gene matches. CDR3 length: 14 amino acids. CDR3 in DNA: TGTGCCAGCAGCGGTGGGACAGGGGGCGTTGGCTACACCTTC. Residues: CASSGGTGGVGYTF.

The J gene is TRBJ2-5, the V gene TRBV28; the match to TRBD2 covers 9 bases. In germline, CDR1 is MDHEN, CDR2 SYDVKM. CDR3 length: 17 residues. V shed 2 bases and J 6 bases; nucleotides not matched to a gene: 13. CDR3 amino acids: CASSLGASVAGGQTQYF. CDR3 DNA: TGTGCCAGCAGTTTAGGGGCAAGCGTGGCGGGGGGGCAGACCCAGTACTTC.

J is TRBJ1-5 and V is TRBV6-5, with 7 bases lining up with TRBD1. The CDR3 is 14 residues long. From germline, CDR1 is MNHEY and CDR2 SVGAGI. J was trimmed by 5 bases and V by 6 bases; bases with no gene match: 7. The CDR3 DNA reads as TGTGCCAGCAGGAAAGACAGGGACTATCAGCCCCAGCATTTT. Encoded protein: CASRKDRDYQPQHF.

For the CDR3, the DNA is TGTGCCAGCAGCGGAAGGGTTGGCAGGGGGGCCACTGAAGCTTTCTTT. It yields the protein CASSGRVGRGATEAFF. The V gene is TRBV27, the J gene TRBJ1-1, with 7 bases lining up with TRBD1. Germline values: CDR1 MNHEY, CDR2 SMNVEV (reference sequence). This CDR3 is 16 amino acids long. Losses at the gene ends were 6 bases for V and 4 bases for J; bases not matched to a gene: 14.

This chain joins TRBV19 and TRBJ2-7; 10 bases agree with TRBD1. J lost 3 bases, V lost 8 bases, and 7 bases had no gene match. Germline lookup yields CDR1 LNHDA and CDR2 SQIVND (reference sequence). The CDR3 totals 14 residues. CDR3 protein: CASGFRDRGYEQYF. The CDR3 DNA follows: TGTGCCAGTGGGTTCCGGGACAGGGGCTACGAGCAGTACTTC. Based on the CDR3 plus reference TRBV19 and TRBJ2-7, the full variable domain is DGGITQSPKYLFRKEGQNVTLSCEQNLNHDAMYWYRQDPGQGLRLIYYSQIVNDFQKGDIAEGYSVSREKKESFPLTVTSAQKNPTAFYLCASGFRDRGYEQYFGPGTRLTVT.

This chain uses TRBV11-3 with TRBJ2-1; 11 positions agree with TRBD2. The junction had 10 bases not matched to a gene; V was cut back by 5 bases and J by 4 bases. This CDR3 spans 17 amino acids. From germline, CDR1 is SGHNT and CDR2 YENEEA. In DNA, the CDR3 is TGTGCCAGCAGCCAAATCTTAGCGGGAGGGGGATACAATGAGCAGTTCTTC. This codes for CASSQILAGGGYNEQFF.

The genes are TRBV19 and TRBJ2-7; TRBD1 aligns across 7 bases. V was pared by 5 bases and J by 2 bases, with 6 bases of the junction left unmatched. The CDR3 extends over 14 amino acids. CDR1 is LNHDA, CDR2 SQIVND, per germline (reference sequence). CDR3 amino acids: CASSGTDPTYEQYF. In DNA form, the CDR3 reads TGTGCCAGTAGTGGGACAGACCCCACCTACGAGCAGTACTTC.

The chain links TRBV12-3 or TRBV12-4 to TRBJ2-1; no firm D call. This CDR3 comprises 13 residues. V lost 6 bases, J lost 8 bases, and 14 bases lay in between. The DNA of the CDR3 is TGTGCCAGCAGCCCACCCCCTACTTATGAGCAGTTCTTC. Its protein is CASSPPPTYEQFF.

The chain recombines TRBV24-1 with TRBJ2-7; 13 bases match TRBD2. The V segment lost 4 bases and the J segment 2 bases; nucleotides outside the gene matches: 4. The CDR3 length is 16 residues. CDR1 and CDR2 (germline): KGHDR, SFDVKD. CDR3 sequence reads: CATSDPGTSGAYEQYF. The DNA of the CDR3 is TGTGCCACCAGTGACCCTGGGACTAGCGGGGCCTACGAGCAGTACTTC.

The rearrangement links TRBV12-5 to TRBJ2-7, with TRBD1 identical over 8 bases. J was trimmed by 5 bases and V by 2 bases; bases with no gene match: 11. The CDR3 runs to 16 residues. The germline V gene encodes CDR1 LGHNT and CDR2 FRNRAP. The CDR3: CASGLTRTGLPNEQYF. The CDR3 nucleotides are TGTGCTAGTGGTTTGACCCGGACAGGGCTCCCAAACGAGCAGTACTTC.

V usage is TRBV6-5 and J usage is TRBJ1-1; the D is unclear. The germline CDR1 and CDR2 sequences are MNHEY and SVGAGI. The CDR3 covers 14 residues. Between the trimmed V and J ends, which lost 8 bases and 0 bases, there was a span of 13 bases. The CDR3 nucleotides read TGTGCCAGCCCAAACCCACCTATGAACACTGAAGCTTTCTTT. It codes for CASPNPPMNTEAFF.

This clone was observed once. The CDR3 DNA reads as TGTGCCAGCAGCTTGGTGGCAGGGGGCCTCTACTATGGCTACACCTTC. It yields the protein CASSLVAGGLYYGYTF. V usage is TRBV5-6 and J usage is TRBJ1-2; TRBD1 aligns across 8 bases. The CDR3 loop spans 16 amino acids. With V trimmed by 0 bases and J by 3 bases, 7 bases remained unmatched. Germline values: CDR1 SGHDT, CDR2 YYEEEE.

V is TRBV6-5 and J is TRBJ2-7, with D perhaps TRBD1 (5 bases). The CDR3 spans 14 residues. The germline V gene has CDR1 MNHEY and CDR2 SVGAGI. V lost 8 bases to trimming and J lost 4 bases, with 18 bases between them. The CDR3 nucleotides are TGTGCCAGCGATCCGGCAGGGCTTGGGTACGAGCAGTACTTC. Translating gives CASDPAGLGYEQYF.

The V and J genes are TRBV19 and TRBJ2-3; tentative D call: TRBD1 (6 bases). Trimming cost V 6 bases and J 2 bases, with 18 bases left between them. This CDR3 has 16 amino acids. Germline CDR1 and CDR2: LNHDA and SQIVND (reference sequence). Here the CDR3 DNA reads TGTGCCAGTAGCCCTAACAGGGCCAGCCCCACAGATACGCAGTATTTT. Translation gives CASSPNRASPTDTQYF. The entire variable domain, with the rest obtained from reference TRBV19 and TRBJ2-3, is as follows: DGGITQSPKYLFRKEGQNVTLSCEQNLNHDAMYWYRQDPGQGLRLIYYSQIVNDFQKGDIAEGYSVSREKKESFPLTVTSAQKNPTAFYLCASSPNRASPTDTQYFGPGTRLTVL.

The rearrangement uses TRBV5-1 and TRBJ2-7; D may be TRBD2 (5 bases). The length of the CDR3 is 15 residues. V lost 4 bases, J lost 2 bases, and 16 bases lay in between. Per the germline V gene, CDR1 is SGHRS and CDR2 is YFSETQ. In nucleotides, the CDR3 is TGCGCCAGCAGCCCGGACGGTGGAGGAACCTACGAGCAGTACTTC. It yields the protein CASSPDGGGTYEQYF.

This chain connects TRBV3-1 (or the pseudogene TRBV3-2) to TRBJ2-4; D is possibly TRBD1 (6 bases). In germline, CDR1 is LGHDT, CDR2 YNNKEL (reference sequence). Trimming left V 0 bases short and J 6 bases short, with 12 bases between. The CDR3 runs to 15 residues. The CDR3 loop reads CASSQDRGTRNIQYF. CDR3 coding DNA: TGTGCCAGCAGCCAAGATAGGGGGACCAGAAACATTCAGTACTTC.

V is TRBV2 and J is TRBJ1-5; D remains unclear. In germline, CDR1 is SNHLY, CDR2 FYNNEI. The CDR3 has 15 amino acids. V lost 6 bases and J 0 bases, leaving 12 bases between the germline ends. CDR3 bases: TGTGCCAGCAGCGAGGCGGGGTTTAGCAATCAGCCCCAGCATTTT. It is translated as CASSEAGFSNQPQHF.

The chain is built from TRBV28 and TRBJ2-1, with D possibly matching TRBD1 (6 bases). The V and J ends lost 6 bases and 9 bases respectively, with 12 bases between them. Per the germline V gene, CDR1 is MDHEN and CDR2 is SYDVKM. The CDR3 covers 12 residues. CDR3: CASSRTESEQFF. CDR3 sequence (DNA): TGTGCCAGCAGCAGGACAGAAAGTGAGCAGTTCTTC.

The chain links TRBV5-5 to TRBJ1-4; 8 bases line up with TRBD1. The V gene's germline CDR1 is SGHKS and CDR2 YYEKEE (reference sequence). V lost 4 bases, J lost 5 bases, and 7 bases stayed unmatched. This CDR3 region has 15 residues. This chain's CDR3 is CASSSGQGLNEKLFF. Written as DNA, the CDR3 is TGTGCCAGCAGCAGCGGACAGGGACTAAATGAAAAACTGTTTTTT.

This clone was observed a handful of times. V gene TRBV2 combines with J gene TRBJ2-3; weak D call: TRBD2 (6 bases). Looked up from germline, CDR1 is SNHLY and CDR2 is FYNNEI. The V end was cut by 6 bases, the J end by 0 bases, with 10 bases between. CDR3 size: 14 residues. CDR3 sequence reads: CASRASVSTDTQYF. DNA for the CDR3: TGTGCCAGCAGGGCTAGCGTGAGCACAGATACGCAGTATTTT.

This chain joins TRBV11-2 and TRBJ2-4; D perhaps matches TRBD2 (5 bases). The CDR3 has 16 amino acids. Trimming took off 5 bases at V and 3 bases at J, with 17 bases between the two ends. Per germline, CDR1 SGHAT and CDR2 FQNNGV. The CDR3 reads CASSPARESDKNIQYF. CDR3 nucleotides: TGTGCCAGCAGCCCGGCGAGGGAGAGTGACAAAAACATTCAGTACTTC.

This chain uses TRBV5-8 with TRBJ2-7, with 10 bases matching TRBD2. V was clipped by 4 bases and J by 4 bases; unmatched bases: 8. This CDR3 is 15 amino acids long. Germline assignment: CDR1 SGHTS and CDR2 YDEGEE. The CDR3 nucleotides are TGTGCCAGCAGCCTTTCTAGCGGGAGCCTATACGAGCAGTACTTC. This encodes CASSLSSGSLYEQYF.